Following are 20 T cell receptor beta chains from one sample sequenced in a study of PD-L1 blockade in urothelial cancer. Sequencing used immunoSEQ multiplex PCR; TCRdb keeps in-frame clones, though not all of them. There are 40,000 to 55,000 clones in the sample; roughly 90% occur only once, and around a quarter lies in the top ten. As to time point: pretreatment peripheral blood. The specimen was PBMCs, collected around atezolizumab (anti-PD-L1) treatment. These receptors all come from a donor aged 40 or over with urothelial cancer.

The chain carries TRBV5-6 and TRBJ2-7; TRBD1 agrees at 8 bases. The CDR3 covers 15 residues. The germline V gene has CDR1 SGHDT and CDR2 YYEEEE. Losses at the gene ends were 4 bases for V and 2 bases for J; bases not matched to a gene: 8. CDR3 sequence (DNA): TGTGCCAGCAGCCTGTGGACAGGGATCCCCTACGAGCAGTACTTC. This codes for CASSLWTGIPYEQYF.

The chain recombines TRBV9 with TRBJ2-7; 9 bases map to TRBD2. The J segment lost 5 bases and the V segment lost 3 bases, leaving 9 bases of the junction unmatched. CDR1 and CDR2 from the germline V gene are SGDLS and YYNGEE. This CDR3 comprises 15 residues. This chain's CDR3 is CASSGLAGVEDEQYF. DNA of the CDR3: TGTGCCAGCAGCGGCTTAGCGGGAGTGGAGGACGAGCAGTACTTC.

CDR3 sequence (DNA): TGCGCCAGCAGCTTGGTCGGGGAGGTAGTACGGAACACTGAAGCTTTCTTT. It yields the protein CASSLVGEVVRNTEAFF. The chain is built from TRBV5-1 and TRBJ1-1; D is unclear. The CDR3 contains 17 residues. Trimming stripped 0 bases from V and 1 base from J, with 16 bases between. Looked up from germline, CDR1 is SGHRS and CDR2 is YFSETQ.

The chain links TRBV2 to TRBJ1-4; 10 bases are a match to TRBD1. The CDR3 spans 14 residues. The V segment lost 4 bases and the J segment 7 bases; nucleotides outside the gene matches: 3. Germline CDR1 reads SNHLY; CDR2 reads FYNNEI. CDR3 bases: TGTGCCAGCAGTGGAAGGGACAGGGGTGAAAAACTGTTTTTT. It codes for CASSGRDRGEKLFF.

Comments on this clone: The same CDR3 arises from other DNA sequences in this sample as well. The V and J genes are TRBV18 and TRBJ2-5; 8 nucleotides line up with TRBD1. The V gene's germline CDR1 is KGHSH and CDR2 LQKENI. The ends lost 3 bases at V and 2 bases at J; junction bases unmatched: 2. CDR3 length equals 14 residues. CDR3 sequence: CASSPGTGQETQYF. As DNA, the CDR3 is TGTGCCAGCTCACCGGGGACAGGACAAGAGACCCAGTACTTC.

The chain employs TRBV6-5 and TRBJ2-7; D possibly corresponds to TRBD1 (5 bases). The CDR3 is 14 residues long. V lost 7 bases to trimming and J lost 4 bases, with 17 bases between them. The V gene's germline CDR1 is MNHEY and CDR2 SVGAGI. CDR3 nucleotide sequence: TGTGCCAGCACCTCAGCGACAGAAACGTACGAGCAGTACTTC. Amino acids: CASTSATETYEQYF.

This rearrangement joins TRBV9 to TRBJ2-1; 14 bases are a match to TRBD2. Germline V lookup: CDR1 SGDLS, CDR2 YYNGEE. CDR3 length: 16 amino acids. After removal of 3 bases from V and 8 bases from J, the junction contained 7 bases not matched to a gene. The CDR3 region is CASSGTSGRLRDEQFF. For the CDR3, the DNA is TGTGCCAGCAGCGGGACTAGCGGGAGGTTACGGGATGAGCAGTTCTTC.

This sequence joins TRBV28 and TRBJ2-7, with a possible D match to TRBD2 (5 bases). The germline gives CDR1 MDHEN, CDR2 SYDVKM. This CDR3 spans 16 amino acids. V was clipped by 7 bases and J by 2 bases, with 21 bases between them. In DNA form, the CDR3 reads TGTGCCAGCACCCCTCCCTTGGGAGACCCCCCCTACGAGCAGTACTTC. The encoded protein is CASTPPLGDPPYEQYF.

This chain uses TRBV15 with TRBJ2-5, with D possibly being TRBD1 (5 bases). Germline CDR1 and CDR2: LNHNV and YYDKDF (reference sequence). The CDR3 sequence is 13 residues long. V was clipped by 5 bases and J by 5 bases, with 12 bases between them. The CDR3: CATSPRQRETQYF. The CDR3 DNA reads TGTGCCACCAGCCCCCGACAGAGGGAGACCCAGTACTTC.

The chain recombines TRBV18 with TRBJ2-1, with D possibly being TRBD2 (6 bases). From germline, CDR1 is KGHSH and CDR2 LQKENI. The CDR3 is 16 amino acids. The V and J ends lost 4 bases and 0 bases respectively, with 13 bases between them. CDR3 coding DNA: TGTGCCAGCTCACTCGGGGGAGCGGTCTCCTACAATGAGCAGTTCTTC. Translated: CASSLGGAVSYNEQFF. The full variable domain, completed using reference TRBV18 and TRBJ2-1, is NAGVMQNPRHLVRRRGQEARLRCSPMKGHSHVYWYRQLPEEGLKFMVYLQKENIIDESGMPKERFSAEFPKEGPSILRIQQVVRGDSAAYFCASSLGGAVSYNEQFFGPGTRLTVL.

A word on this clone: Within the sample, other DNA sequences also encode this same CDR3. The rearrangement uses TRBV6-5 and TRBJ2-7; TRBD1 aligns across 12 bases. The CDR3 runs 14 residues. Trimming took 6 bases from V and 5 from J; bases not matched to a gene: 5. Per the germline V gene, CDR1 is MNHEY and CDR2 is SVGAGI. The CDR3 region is CASRGDRGPNEQYF. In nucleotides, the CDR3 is TGTGCCAGCAGGGGGGACAGGGGGCCCAACGAGCAGTACTTC.

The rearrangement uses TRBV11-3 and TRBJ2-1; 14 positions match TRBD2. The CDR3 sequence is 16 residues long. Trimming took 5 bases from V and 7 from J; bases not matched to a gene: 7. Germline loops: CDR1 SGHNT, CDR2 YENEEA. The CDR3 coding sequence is TGTGCCAGCAGCCGGACTAGCGGGAGGCGAGGGAATGAGCAGTTCTTC. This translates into CASSRTSGRRGNEQFF.

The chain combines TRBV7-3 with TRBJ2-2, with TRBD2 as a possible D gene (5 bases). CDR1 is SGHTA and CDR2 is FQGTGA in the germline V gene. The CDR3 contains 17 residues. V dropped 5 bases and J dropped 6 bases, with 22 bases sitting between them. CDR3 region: CASSPTPWGARAGELFF. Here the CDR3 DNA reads TGTGCCAGCAGCCCAACCCCTTGGGGAGCCCGCGCCGGGGAGCTGTTTTTT.

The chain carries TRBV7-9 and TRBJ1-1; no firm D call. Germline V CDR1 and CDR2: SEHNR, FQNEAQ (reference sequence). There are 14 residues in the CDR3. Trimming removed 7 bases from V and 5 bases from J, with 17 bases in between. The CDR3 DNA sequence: TGTGCCAGCATCGTAATGCCCCCGGGGACTGAAGCTTTCTTT. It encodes CASIVMPPGTEAFF.

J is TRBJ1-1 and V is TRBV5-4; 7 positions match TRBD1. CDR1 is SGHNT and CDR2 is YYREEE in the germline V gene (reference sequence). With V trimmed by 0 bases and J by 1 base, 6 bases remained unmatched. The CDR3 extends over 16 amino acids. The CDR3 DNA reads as TGTGCCAGCAGCTTGGGGACAGGCTGGGGGAACACTGAAGCTTTCTTT. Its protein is CASSLGTGWGNTEAFF.

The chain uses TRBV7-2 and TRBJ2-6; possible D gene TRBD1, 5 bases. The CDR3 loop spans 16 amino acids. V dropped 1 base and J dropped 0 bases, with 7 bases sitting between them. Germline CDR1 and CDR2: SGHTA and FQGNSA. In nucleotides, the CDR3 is TGTGCCAGCAGCTTAGGGGGCCTCTCTGGGGCCAACGTCCTGACTTTC. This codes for CASSLGGLSGANVLTF.

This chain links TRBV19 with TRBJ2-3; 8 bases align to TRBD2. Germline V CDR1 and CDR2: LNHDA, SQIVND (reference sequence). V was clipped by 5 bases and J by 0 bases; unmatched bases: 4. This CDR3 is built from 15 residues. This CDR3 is CASSGVAGSTDTQYF. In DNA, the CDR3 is TGTGCCAGTAGTGGTGTAGCGGGGAGCACAGATACGCAGTATTTT. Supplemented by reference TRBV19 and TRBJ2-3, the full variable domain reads DGGITQSPKYLFRKEGQNVTLSCEQNLNHDAMYWYRQDPGQGLRLIYYSQIVNDFQKGDIAEGYSVSREKKESFPLTVTSAQKNPTAFYLCASSGVAGSTDTQYFGPGTRLTVL.

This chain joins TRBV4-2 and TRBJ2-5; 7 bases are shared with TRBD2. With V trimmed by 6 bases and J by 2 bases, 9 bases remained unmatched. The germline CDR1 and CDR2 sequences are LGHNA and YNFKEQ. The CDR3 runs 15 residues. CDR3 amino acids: CASSPRSGGQETQYF. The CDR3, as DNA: TGTGCCAGCAGTCCCCGGTCGGGAGGACAAGAGACCCAGTACTTC.

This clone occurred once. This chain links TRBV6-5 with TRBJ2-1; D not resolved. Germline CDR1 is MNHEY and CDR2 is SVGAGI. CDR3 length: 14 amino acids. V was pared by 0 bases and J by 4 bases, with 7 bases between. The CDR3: CASSYSTGYNEQFF. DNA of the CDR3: TGTGCCAGCAGTTACTCGACTGGGTACAATGAGCAGTTCTTC.

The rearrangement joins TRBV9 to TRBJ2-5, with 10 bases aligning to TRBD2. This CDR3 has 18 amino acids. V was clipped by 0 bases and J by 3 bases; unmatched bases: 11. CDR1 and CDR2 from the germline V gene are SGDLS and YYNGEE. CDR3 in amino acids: CASSVAPPGTSAKETQYF. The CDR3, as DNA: TGTGCCAGCAGCGTAGCCCCCCCCGGGACTAGCGCCAAAGAGACCCAGTACTTC.